This TCR beta chain was recovered during a study of beta chain features in type 1 diabetes. Turning to the study itself: On cell yields, gender and age, patients and healthy donors were similar.

Investigators reverse transcribed all isolated RNA, so they sequenced expressed TCRB transcripts. The read count averaged about 3.6 million across naive, central memory and regulatory T cell samples. The table came from immunoSEQ multiplex PCR; TCRdb's copy has only in-frame clones and leaves some out. This sample has 500,000 to 700,000 clones; about a sixth occur once, and the top ten carry about 0.097%. The CDR3 loop spans 14 amino acids. CDR1 is SGDLS and CDR2 is YYNGEE in the germline V gene. V lost 0 bases to trimming and J lost 5 bases; unmatched junction nucleotides: 1. Study observations and caveats: Diminished insertions and augmented deletions at VDJ junctions characterized type 1 diabetes patients.

On this clone itself: Its antigen remains unidentified. Other DNA variants within this sample encode the same CDR3.

Purity (above 95%) was reached by all sorted populations. The TCR comes from a young man in good health. The sequenced sample was naive CD4+ T cells from blood. The V and J genes are TRBV9 and TRBJ1-4, with TRBD1 identical over 7 bases. The CDR3 bases are TGTGCCAGCAGCGTAGGACAGGGAAATGAAAAACTGTTTTTT. This translates into CASSVGQGNEKLFF.